This T cell receptor beta chain was identified in a study of early T cells in non-severe SARS-CoV-2 infection. Across the whole study: The study sequenced bulk RNA from unsorted whole blood, with chains unpaired.

Many counts were recorded for this clonotype. The V end was cut by 4 bases, the J end by 2 bases, with 21 bases between. Germline lookup yields CDR1 SGHNT and CDR2 YYREEE (reference sequence). The CDR3 covers 17 residues. Attachment of unique molecular identifiers was made to individual cDNA molecules. TCRdb independently ran MiXCR on the 5' RACE reads; one entry per CDR3 protein. The top ten clones hold 2.5% of a sample with roughly 53,000 distinct CDR3 sequences, 9% to 15% of them seen once. The sample in question was whole blood, obtained at baseline. V and J are TRBV5-4 and TRBJ2-5; D unresolved. The source is an adult who was a healthcare worker with PCR-confirmed SARS-CoV-2 infection or an uninfected control (not recorded which). Written as DNA, the CDR3 is TGTGCCAGCAGCCCTAAGCTGAGGCCGGACCATCAAGAGACCCAGTACTTC. It translates to CASSPKLRPDHQETQYF.